The clone carrying this T cell receptor (beta chain) showed up just once. The antigen is unknown. This entry belongs to a study of Ad26.COV2.S vaccination and SARS-CoV-2 variants. The V gene end was trimmed by 6 bases and the J gene end by 10 bases; junction bases not matched to a gene: 11. The length of the CDR3 is 14 residues. CDR1 SGHNT and CDR2 YYREEE come from the germline V gene (reference sequence). Study conclusions and caveats: For non-spike TCRs, breadth in vaccine recipients resembled that in placebo recipients. Vaccine recipients posted higher spike-specific TCR breadth than their placebo counterparts. Considerable breadth of spike-specific CD8+ and CD4+ T cell responses has reportedly been documented following vaccination.

Only in-frame clones appear in the TCRdb table, and some are missing; sequencing was by immunoSEQ multiplex PCR. The repertoire holds about 240,000 clones, with 70% to 90% as singletons. Stated treatment: roughly 20 received Ad26.COV2.S at low or high dose, single or two shots; several received placebo; per-sample allocation not given. At day 63 after the first vaccine or placebo injection, samples were drawn. In Boston, an adult donor aged 18-55 years took part. V gene TRBV5-4 combines with J gene TRBJ2-1, with 9 positions matching TRBD2. Sequences were derived from peripheral blood, sampled in a trial of Ad26.COV2.S vaccine versus placebo. The TCR comes from a person aged 18 to 59 who received the Ad26.COV2.S COVID-19 vaccine or a placebo. Here the CDR3 DNA reads TGTGCCAGCACCCCCAGGGGCGGGGGGGCCGAGCAGTTCTTC. It codes for CASTPRGGGAEQFF.